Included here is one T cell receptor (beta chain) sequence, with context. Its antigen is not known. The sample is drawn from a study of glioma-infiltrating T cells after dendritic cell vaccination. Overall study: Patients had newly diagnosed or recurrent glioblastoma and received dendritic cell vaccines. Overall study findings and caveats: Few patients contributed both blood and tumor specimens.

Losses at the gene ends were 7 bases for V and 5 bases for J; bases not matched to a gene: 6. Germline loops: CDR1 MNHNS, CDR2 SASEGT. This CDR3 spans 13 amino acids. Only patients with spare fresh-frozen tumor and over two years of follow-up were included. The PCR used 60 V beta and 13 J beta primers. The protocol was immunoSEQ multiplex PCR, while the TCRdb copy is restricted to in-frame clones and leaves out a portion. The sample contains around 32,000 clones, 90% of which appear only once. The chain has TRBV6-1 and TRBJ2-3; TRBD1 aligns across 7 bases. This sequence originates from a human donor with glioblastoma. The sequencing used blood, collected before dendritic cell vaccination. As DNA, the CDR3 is TGTGCCAGCACCGGATGGGACAGAGATACGCAGTATTTT. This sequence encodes CASTGWDRDTQYF.